This T cell receptor (beta chain) was sequenced in a study of cytomegalovirus exposure and HLA in healthy donors. Study-wide results and caveats: It was reportedly the case that the classifier diagnosed cytomegalovirus status with high specificity and sensitivity. Across HLA loci, a later analysis found differing TCR association rates, with DRB1 most and HLA-C fewest. A later analysis linked about 17,000 TCR beta sequences to HLA alleles at 0.05 false discovery rate. Investigators reported fewer than 200 TCR beta chains as tied to cytomegalovirus.

PCR involved 60 Vbeta and 13 Jbeta primers. Libraries were prepared by immunoSEQ multiplex PCR; TCRdb keeps only in-frame clonotypes and omits some of them. The table has 60,000 to 75,000 clones, 73% seen once. Between the trimmed V and J ends, which lost 2 bases and 6 bases, there was a span of 6 bases. The CDR3 contains 12 residues. From germline, CDR1 is MRHNA and CDR2 SNTAGT. Points on this clone: Its antigen is undetermined.

Sequencing was carried out using PBMCs. The receptor was derived from a man aged 50 to 60 in good health and CMV-seronegative. The chain couples TRBV6-4 to TRBJ2-3; D remains ambiguous. In DNA, the CDR3 is TGTGCCAGCAGTGACCGCGGTGATACGCAGTATTTT. This encodes CASSDRGDTQYF.